Described below is a single TCR beta chain sequence and its context. Clones were read by immunoSEQ multiplex PCR, and TCRdb kept only the in-frame ones, dropping some. Of a few hundred thousand clones detected, around 89% appear once; the ten largest clones hold approximately 0.88%. The data originate from a study of cytomegalovirus exposure and HLA in healthy donors. J was trimmed by 7 bases and V by 6 bases; bases with no gene match: 6. The CDR3 loop spans 14 amino acids. Germline CDR1 and CDR2: SGHVS and FQNEAQ. The rearrangement links TRBV7-8 to TRBJ1-5, with 10 bases identical to TRBD1. Sequencing input: PBMCs. The receptor was isolated from a woman between 18 and 29 years old in good health and CMV-seronegative. The CDR3 reads CASSDRTGGQPQHF. In nucleotides, the CDR3 is TGTGCCAGCAGTGATAGGACAGGGGGACAGCCCCAGCATTTT.